These 25 T cell receptor beta chains originate from one sample sequenced in a study of T cell changes during pregnancy in multiple sclerosis. Assay: immunoSEQ multiplex PCR; the TCRdb copy retains only in-frame clones and omits some. The sample contains tens of thousands of clones, 85% to 95% of which appear only once. This sample comprised CD8+ T cells from peripheral blood mononuclear cells, obtained in the third trimester of pregnancy. These receptors came from a female donor in good health, enrolled as a control in a pregnancy study.

This rearrangement joins TRBV30 to TRBJ1-1; no definite D call. Germline V gene lookup returns CDR1 GTSNPN and CDR2 SVGIG (reference sequence). This CDR3 contains 13 residues. The V end lost 5 bases, the J end lost 1 base, and 11 bases lay between the germline ends. CDR3 sequence reads: CAWGVSRNTEAFF. CDR3 coding DNA: TGTGCCTGGGGAGTCTCCCGGAACACTGAAGCTTTCTTT.

The chain uses TRBV11-2 and TRBJ1-4; TRBD1 matches at 7 bases. J gave up 8 bases and V 4 bases, and 13 bases lay outside the gene matches. The germline CDR1 and CDR2 sequences are SGHAT and FQNNGV. The CDR3 is made up of 16 amino acids. CDR3 nucleotide sequence: TGTGCCAGCAGCTCGGGGACCGGGACAGTGGGGGAAAAACTGTTTTTT. Translation: CASSSGTGTVGEKLFF.

The chain couples TRBV9 to TRBJ2-3; TRBD2 agrees at 8 bases. Germline V gives CDR1 SGDLS, CDR2 YYNGEE. This CDR3 has 17 residues. The V gene end was trimmed by 5 bases and the J gene end by 0 bases; junction bases not matched to a gene: 11. CDR3 DNA: TGTGCCAGCAGTTTGGGATGGGCGGGGGGAAGCACAGATACGCAGTATTTT. Translated, it gives CASSLGWAGGSTDTQYF.

As to this clone: A read error may account for a junction end that differs from germline. V is TRBV27 and J is TRBJ2-4; 8 positions match TRBD1. Per germline, CDR1 MNHEY and CDR2 SMNVEV (reference sequence). This CDR3 is 12 amino acids long. The CDR3 sequence: CATTGQGNIQHF. CDR3 coding DNA: TGTGCCACTACAGGACAGGGAAACATTCAGCACTTC.

This clone has just a few counts. The V and J genes are TRBV19 and TRBJ1-5; D possibly corresponds to TRBD1 (6 bases). The length of the CDR3 is 18 residues. CDR1 LNHDA and CDR2 SQIVND come from the germline V gene (reference sequence). Trimming pared 3 bases from V and 1 base from J, leaving 19 bases between. The CDR3: CASSIGDNHYRSNQPQHF. As DNA, the CDR3 is TGTGCCAGTAGTATTGGGGACAATCACTACCGCAGCAATCAGCCCCAGCATTTT. The full variable domain, rest sourced from reference TRBV19 and TRBJ1-5, is DGGITQSPKYLFRKEGQNVTLSCEQNLNHDAMYWYRQDPGQGLRLIYYSQIVNDFQKGDIAEGYSVSREKKESFPLTVTSAQKNPTAFYLCASSIGDNHYRSNQPQHFGDGTRLSIL.

The DNA for the CDR3 is TGTGCCAGCAGCCAATCGACAGGAAGCAATGAGCAGTTCTTC. The encoded protein is CASSQSTGSNEQFF. V and J are TRBV16 and TRBJ2-1; tentatively, D is TRBD1 (6 bases). Germline CDR1 KGHSY, CDR2 FQNENV. Trimming removed 0 bases at V and 6 bases at J, with 9 bases between. The CDR3 sequence is 14 residues long. Together with reference TRBV16 and TRBJ2-1, the CDR3 gives the full variable domain: GEEVAQTPKHLVRGEGQKAKLYCAPIKGHSYVFWYQQVLKNEFKFLISFQNENVFDETGMPKERFSAKCLPNSPCSLEIQATKLEDSAVYFCASSQSTGSNEQFFGPGTRLTVL.

The chain recombines TRBV23-1 with TRBJ2-5, with D tentatively TRBD1 (7 bases). TRBV23-1 is noted as an ORF with a role that remains uncertain. This CDR3 comprises 13 residues. V lost 4 bases to trimming and J lost 5 bases, with 11 bases between them. CDR3 bases: TGCGCCAGCAGTCGGAGGGGGCTGGAGACCCAGTACTTC. Its protein is CASSRRGLETQYF.

The chain joins TRBV7-2 to TRBJ1-5, with D unclear. V was cut by 2 bases and J by 1 base, with 9 bases left in between. The CDR3 has 15 residues. Germline V gene sequence: CDR1 SGHTA, CDR2 FQGNSA. CDR3 region: CASSLYSSSNQPQHF. Here the CDR3 DNA reads TGTGCCAGCAGCTTATATAGCAGCAGCAATCAGCCCCAGCATTTT.

J is TRBJ1-3 and V is TRBV28, with D unclear. V lost 5 bases and J lost 4, with 15 bases in between. Germline V gene data show CDR1 as MDHEN and CDR2 as SYDVKM. The CDR3 is made up of 15 amino acids. CDR3 bases: TGTGCCAGCAGTGCCCTACTCCCCGAGGGAAACACCATATATTTT. It encodes CASSALLPEGNTIYF.

The chain recombines TRBV4-1 with TRBJ1-2; 7 bases are shared with TRBD1. V lost 5 bases and J lost 8; bases outside the gene matches: 8. The CDR3 has 13 residues. In germline, CDR1 is MGHRA, CDR2 YSYEKL. CDR3 nucleotide sequence: TGCGCCAGCAGCTCCGGGACAGTGAAGGGCTACACCTTC. Amino acid sequence: CASSSGTVKGYTF.

V and J are TRBV5-8 and TRBJ1-5; D call uncertain. The CDR3 is made up of 14 amino acids. Per germline, CDR1 SGHTS and CDR2 YDEGEE. V was trimmed by 4 bases and J by 4 bases, leaving 12 bases between them. CDR3 bases: TGTGCCAGCAGCACCGGGATACTTAATCAGCCCCAGCATTTT. The encoded protein is CASSTGILNQPQHF.

This chain joins TRBV19 and TRBJ2-7, with TRBD1 matching over 8 bases. The length of the CDR3 is 14 residues. CDR1 LNHDA and CDR2 SQIVND come from the germline V gene (reference sequence). Germline trimming cut 6 bases from V and 3 bases from J; bases unmatched to any gene: 7. CDR3 sequence: CASSPGQVLYEQYF. Written as DNA, the CDR3 is TGTGCCAGTAGCCCGGGACAGGTCCTCTACGAGCAGTACTTC.

This chain links TRBV19 with TRBJ2-3; weak D call: TRBD2 (6 bases). This CDR3 is built from 18 residues. Looked up from germline, CDR1 is LNHDA and CDR2 is SQIVND (reference sequence). The V and J ends lost 3 bases and 2 bases respectively, with 21 bases between them. CDR3 in amino acids: CASSIAVGGRRDTDTQYF. CDR3 bases: TGTGCCAGTAGTATCGCGGTGGGGGGAAGGAGGGACACAGATACGCAGTATTTT.

V is TRBV7-3 and J is TRBJ2-1; D perhaps matches TRBD2 (6 bases). Trimming stripped 5 bases from V and 8 bases from J, with 13 bases between. Germline V gene data show CDR1 as SGHTA and CDR2 as FQGTGA. The CDR3 extends over 13 amino acids. The CDR3 coding sequence is TGTGCCAGCAGCCGTGGCGGGGTCTATGAGCAGTTCTTC. Translation gives CASSRGGVYEQFF.

V is TRBV6-5 and J is TRBJ2-5, with D perhaps matching TRBD2 (7 bases). The CDR3 has 15 residues. CDR1 is MNHEY, CDR2 SVGAGI, per germline. With 2 bases removed from V and 5 bases from J, the gap between germline ends came to 15 bases. CDR3 bases: TGTGCCAGCAGTTACGCGGGGGCCACTAGGGAGACCCAGTACTTC. Its translation is CASSYAGATRETQYF.

This chain connects TRBV7-3 to TRBJ2-1; 7 bases line up with TRBD1. In germline, CDR1 is SGHTA, CDR2 FQGTGA. V trimming: 5 bases; J trimming: 8 bases; junction bases outside the gene matches: 6. The CDR3 is 13 amino acids. The CDR3 protein is CASSTPDRDEQFF. The CDR3 DNA follows: TGTGCCAGCAGCACCCCAGACAGGGATGAGCAGTTCTTC. The whole variable domain, remainder taken from reference TRBV7-3 and TRBJ2-1, is GAGVSQTPSNKVTEKGKYVELRCDPISGHTALYWYRQSLGQGPEFLIYFQGTGAADDSGLPNDRFFAVRPEGSVSTLKIQRTERGDSAVYLCASSTPDRDEQFFGPGTRLTVL.

The chain has TRBV6-5 and TRBJ1-4, with D unresolved. Trimming pared 1 base from V and 6 bases from J, leaving 9 bases between. The CDR3 spans 14 residues. Germline lookup yields CDR1 MNHEY and CDR2 SVGAGI. CDR3 amino acids: CASSYYSQDEKLFF. CDR3 DNA: TGTGCCAGCAGTTACTATTCCCAGGATGAAAAACTGTTTTTT.

The V gene is TRBV4-1, the J gene TRBJ2-7, with D perhaps TRBD1 (6 bases). Germline V lookup: CDR1 MGHRA, CDR2 YSYEKL. The CDR3 covers 13 residues. V lost 4 bases and J lost 3, with 10 bases in between. This CDR3 reads CASSRGTFYEQYF. The CDR3 DNA sequence: TGCGCCAGCAGCCGAGGGACATTCTACGAGCAGTACTTC.

Only one count was recorded for this clone. This rearrangement joins TRBV4-3 to TRBJ2-2; D is perhaps TRBD2 (6 bases). Germline CDR1 LGHNA, CDR2 YSLEER. V dropped 1 base and J dropped 1 base, with 7 bases sitting between them. This CDR3 comprises 15 residues. This CDR3 is CASSQVGGNTGELFF. The CDR3 coding sequence is TGCGCCAGCAGCCAAGTCGGGGGGAACACCGGGGAGCTGTTTTTT.

This clone was recorded a few times. This chain connects TRBV30 to TRBJ1-1; D gene unclear. This CDR3 spans 11 amino acids. V was clipped by 3 bases and J by 1 base, with 3 bases between them. Germline CDR1 is GTSNPN and CDR2 is SVGIG (reference sequence). CDR3 nucleotide sequence: TGTGCCTGGAGACAGAACACTGAAGCTTTCTTT. It specifies CAWRQNTEAFF. Full variable domain (outside the CDR3, taken from reference TRBV30 and TRBJ1-1): SQTIHQWPATLVQPVGSPLSLECTVEGTSNPNLYWYRQAAGRGLQLLFYSVGIGQISSEVPQNLSASRPQDRQFILSSKKLLLSDSGFYLCAWRQNTEAFFGQGTRLTVV.

The chain couples TRBV27 to TRBJ2-1; D possibly corresponds to TRBD2 (6 bases). This CDR3 comprises 11 residues. Per the germline V gene, CDR1 is MNHEY and CDR2 is SMNVEV (reference sequence). V was cut by 8 bases and J by 5 bases, with 7 bases left in between. The CDR3 reads CASGRNNEQFF. The CDR3 region has the DNA TGTGCCAGCGGGAGGAACAATGAGCAGTTCTTC.

This clone has only a few counts. This chain uses TRBV7-9 with TRBJ1-1, with TRBD1 identical over 8 bases. This CDR3 comprises 16 residues. From germline, CDR1 is SEHNR and CDR2 FQNEAQ (reference sequence). Trimming removed 6 bases from V and 3 bases from J; junction bases left unmatched: 12. DNA for the CDR3: TGTGCCAGCAGAGGACAGGGTCTAGGCGGGGACACTGAAGCTTTCTTT. Translation: CASRGQGLGGDTEAFF.

V is TRBV27 and J is TRBJ1-5; D remains unclear. The germline gives CDR1 MNHEY, CDR2 SMNVEV (reference sequence). The CDR3 runs to 14 residues. V lost 0 bases and J 4 bases, leaving 7 bases between the germline ends. CDR3: CASSLSGVNQPQHF. The CDR3 DNA sequence: TGTGCCAGCAGTTTATCCGGGGTTAATCAGCCCCAGCATTTT.

This chain connects TRBV7-9 to TRBJ1-2; 9 bases map to TRBD1. The CDR3 spans 16 residues. The junction had 9 bases not matched to a gene; V was cut back by 5 bases and J by 2 bases. Per germline, CDR1 SEHNR and CDR2 FQNEAQ (reference sequence). DNA for the CDR3: TGTGCCAGCAGCGCGTCCGGACAGGGGTTGAACTATGGCTACACCTTC. Its protein is CASSASGQGLNYGYTF.

The rearrangement links TRBV6-5 to TRBJ2-3; D is unclear. The V and J ends lost 6 bases and 4 bases respectively, with 17 bases between them. The germline CDR1 and CDR2 sequences are MNHEY and SVGAGI. This CDR3 is 15 amino acids long. The CDR3 here is CASSPTSGFADTQYF. DNA of the CDR3: TGTGCCAGCAGCCCCACTTCAGGCTTTGCAGATACGCAGTATTTT.